The 16 T cell receptor beta chains below all came from one sample that was sequenced in a study of T cells in tumors after PD-1 blockade. Profiling relied on immunoSEQ multiplex PCR, and the TCRdb table lists in-frame clones only, not all of them. This table has 60,000 to 70,000 clones, roughly 70% appearing once. The material was PBMCs, obtained after anti-PD-1 treatment. The receptors derive from a human donor with basal cell carcinoma.

V is TRBV3-1 (or the pseudogene TRBV3-2) and J is TRBJ2-4; 7 bases line up with TRBD1. Per the germline V gene, CDR1 is LGHDT and CDR2 is YNNKEL (reference sequence). Trimming removed 2 bases from V and 0 bases from J; junction bases left unmatched: 7. CDR3 length equals 17 residues. CDR3 amino acids: CASSQRVGGLAKNIQYF. In DNA form, the CDR3 reads TGTGCCAGCAGCCAACGGGTAGGGGGCCTAGCCAAAAACATTCAGTACTTC.

The chain joins TRBV5-6 to TRBJ1-2, with 9 bases lining up with TRBD1. The CDR3 consists of 16 residues. Trimming cost V 3 bases and J 8 bases; bases outside gene matches: 14. Germline V lookup: CDR1 SGHDT, CDR2 YYEEEE. The CDR3 protein is CASSWPGQGITSGYTF. In nucleotides, the CDR3 is TGTGCCAGCAGCTGGCCGGGACAGGGTATAACTTCGGGCTACACCTTC.

This chain connects TRBV29-1 to TRBJ2-7; 8 positions agree with TRBD2. Germline V lookup: CDR1 SQVTM, CDR2 ANQGSEA. The CDR3 sequence is 14 residues long. V lost 4 bases to trimming and J lost 4 bases; unmatched junction nucleotides: 9. The CDR3 nucleotides are TGCAGCGTTGCGTACATGACTAGCGCATACGAGCAGTACTTC. It codes for CSVAYMTSAYEQYF.

This clone has just one count. This chain uses TRBV7-9 with TRBJ2-5; D is unresolved. The V end was cut by 5 bases, the J end by 3 bases, with 7 bases between. Germline V lookup: CDR1 SEHNR, CDR2 FQNEAQ (reference sequence). The CDR3 extends over 12 amino acids. CDR3 residues: CASSRDKETQYF. Here the CDR3 DNA reads TGTGCCAGCAGCCGAGACAAAGAGACCCAGTACTTC.

The J gene is TRBJ2-5, the V gene TRBV11-3; TRBD1 matches at 12 bases. Germline-derived CDR1 and CDR2 are SGHNT and YENEEA. V was clipped by 5 bases and J by 5 bases; unmatched bases: 6. The CDR3 is made up of 15 amino acids. The CDR3 reads CASSPGTGGGETQYF. The CDR3 DNA sequence: TGTGCCAGCAGCCCCGGGACAGGGGGCGGCGAGACCCAGTACTTC.

The J gene is TRBJ2-3, the V gene TRBV25-1, with 13 bases that match TRBD2. Germline V lookup: CDR1 MGHDK, CDR2 SYGVNS. V lost 4 bases and J lost 6; bases outside the gene matches: 10. There are 17 residues in the CDR3. CDR3 nucleotides: TGTGCCAGCAGTGGCGATCGACTAGCGGGGGGCGGGGATACGCAGTATTTT. It yields the protein CASSGDRLAGGGDTQYF.

The V and J genes are TRBV24-1 and TRBJ1-2, with a weak D call TRBD1 (6 bases). Trimming left V 4 bases short and J 3 bases short, with 14 bases between. The CDR3 is made up of 15 amino acids. CDR1 KGHDR and CDR2 SFDVKD come from the germline V gene. This CDR3 is CATSDAGTPHYGYTF. In DNA, the CDR3 is TGTGCCACCAGTGACGCCGGGACACCTCACTATGGCTACACCTTC.

V usage is TRBV9 and J usage is TRBJ1-1, with TRBD1 matching 10 bases. The CDR3 has 13 amino acids. Germline V lookup: CDR1 SGDLS, CDR2 YYNGEE. J lost 11 bases, V lost 3 bases, and 7 bases had no gene match. The CDR3 DNA reads as TGTGCCAGCAGCGGGACAGGGGGGAGAACGGCTTTCTTT. It translates to CASSGTGGRTAFF.

V gene TRBV18 combines with J gene TRBJ2-7, with 11 bases fitting TRBD1. The CDR3 contains 15 residues. The junction had 3 bases not matched to a gene; V was cut back by 2 bases and J by 3 bases. Looked up from germline, CDR1 is KGHSH and CDR2 is LQKENI. CDR3 region: CASSPWTGGDYEQYF. The DNA for the CDR3 is TGTGCCAGCTCACCATGGACAGGGGGCGACTACGAGCAGTACTTC.

The genes are TRBV6-6 and TRBJ1-2; TRBD1 agrees at 7 bases. The germline V gene encodes CDR1 MNHNY and CDR2 SVGAGI (reference sequence). Losses at the gene ends were 6 bases for V and 6 bases for J; bases not matched to a gene: 13. The CDR3 is 15 amino acids. CDR3 residues: CASSILTGWTDGYTF. For the CDR3, the DNA is TGTGCCAGCAGCATCCTGACAGGGTGGACGGATGGCTACACCTTC.

The J gene is TRBJ2-1, the V gene TRBV3-1 (or the pseudogene TRBV3-2); D remains unclear. Between the trimmed V and J ends, which lost 0 bases and 3 bases, there was a span of 0 bases. Per germline, CDR1 LGHDT and CDR2 YNNKEL (reference sequence). The CDR3 loop spans 12 amino acids. CDR3 region: CASSQDYNEQFF. In DNA form, the CDR3 reads TGTGCCAGCAGCCAAGACTACAATGAGCAGTTCTTC.

The rearrangement uses TRBV5-1 and TRBJ1-3, with D hard to call. The germline V and J ends were trimmed by 0 bases and 0 bases, with 7 bases remaining between them. This CDR3 region has 15 residues. CDR1 and CDR2 from the germline V gene are SGHRS and YFSETQ. DNA of the CDR3: TGCGCCAGCAGCTTGGCGGCAGACTCTGGAAACACCATATATTTT. Its translation is CASSLAADSGNTIYF.

The chain carries TRBV7-9 and TRBJ2-5, with TRBD1 matching 9 bases. Trimming removed 5 bases from V and 5 bases from J; junction bases left unmatched: 9. This CDR3 region has 15 residues. CDR1 is SEHNR and CDR2 is FQNEAQ in the germline V gene (reference sequence). DNA of the CDR3: TGTGCCAGCAGCCCCGGGGACAGGGAGGGCGAGACCCAGTACTTC. It specifies CASSPGDREGETQYF.

The chain uses TRBV28 and TRBJ1-1; D ambiguous. V dropped 0 bases and J dropped 8 bases, with 7 bases sitting between them. Per the germline V gene, CDR1 is MDHEN and CDR2 is SYDVKM. The CDR3 covers 12 residues. CDR3 sequence: CASSLWNGEAFF. CDR3 nucleotides: TGTGCCAGCAGTTTATGGAATGGGGAAGCTTTCTTT. Combining the CDR3 with reference TRBV28 and TRBJ1-1 gives the whole variable domain DVKVTQSSRYLVKRTGEKVFLECVQDMDHENMFWYRQDPGLGLRLIYFSYDVKMKEKGDIPEGYSVSREKKERFSLILESASTNQTSMYLCASSLWNGEAFFGQGTRLTVV.

V usage is TRBV28 and J usage is TRBJ1-3, with no clear D. V lost 0 bases and J 4 bases, leaving 10 bases between the germline ends. The V gene's germline CDR1 is MDHEN and CDR2 SYDVKM. The CDR3 is 15 residues long. The CDR3 here is CASSLWGETGNTIYF. The CDR3 coding sequence is TGTGCCAGCAGTTTATGGGGAGAAACCGGAAACACCATATATTTT. Drawing the rest from reference TRBV28 and TRBJ1-3, the complete variable domain is DVKVTQSSRYLVKRTGEKVFLECVQDMDHENMFWYRQDPGLGLRLIYFSYDVKMKEKGDIPEGYSVSREKKERFSLILESASTNQTSMYLCASSLWGETGNTIYFGEGSWLTVV.

The chain carries TRBV27 and TRBJ2-5, with D uncertain. The CDR3 extends over 13 amino acids. Germline CDR1 reads MNHEY; CDR2 reads SMNVEV (reference sequence). Trimming took 5 bases from V and 7 from J, leaving 14 bases between them. For the CDR3, the DNA is TGTGCCAGCAGTCCTCTCGGGCGGCTGACCCAGTACTTC. Translated: CASSPLGRLTQYF.